This passage covers 7 T cell receptor beta chains from one sample sequenced in a study of CD8+ T cells in alopecia areata. cDNA prepared by RNA extraction and subsequent reverse transcription served as the template for sequencing. Profiled with immunoSEQ multiplex PCR; TCRdb holds only in-frame clones, not every one. The repertoire holds about 200,000 clones, with 56% as singletons. What was sequenced was CD8+ T cells sorted from blood. The origin of the receptors is a human donor in good health.

This clone was counted only a few times. The chain couples TRBV4-1 to TRBJ1-4; D is undetermined. There are 14 residues in the CDR3. The V end was cut by 3 bases, the J end by 5 bases, with 10 bases between. The germline gives CDR1 MGHRA, CDR2 YSYEKL. The CDR3 DNA follows: TGCGCCAGCAGCCAGACACCTTCAAATGAAAAACTGTTTTTT. It codes for CASSQTPSNEKLFF.

CDR3 DNA sequence: TGTGCCAGCAGTTCGGGACTAGCAGGGACAGATACGCAGTATTTT. Its protein is CASSSGLAGTDTQYF. J is TRBJ2-3 and V is TRBV6-5; 9 bases map to TRBD2. Germline V gene sequence: CDR1 MNHEY, CDR2 SVGAGI. The CDR3 contains 15 residues. The junction had 5 bases not matched to a gene; V was cut back by 4 bases and J by 3 bases.

The rearrangement links TRBV5-6 to TRBJ2-2, with TRBD1 matching 8 bases. V was clipped by 2 bases and J by 6 bases; unmatched bases: 9. CDR3 size: 16 residues. Germline V CDR1 and CDR2: SGHDT, YYEEEE. As DNA, the CDR3 is TGTGCCAGCAGCTTAGGGACAGGTCTTGGCGCCGGGGAGCTGTTTTTT. Protein product: CASSLGTGLGAGELFF.

This clone was picked up one time. V gene TRBV29-1 combines with J gene TRBJ1-2; D uncertain. The V gene lost 1 base and the J gene lost 7 bases, with 7 bases spanning the gap. Germline V CDR1 and CDR2: SQVTM, ANQGSEA. The CDR3 loop spans 11 amino acids. DNA for the CDR3: TGCAGCGTTGAAGGGATCGGTGGCTACACCTTC. This encodes CSVEGIGGYTF.

The J gene is TRBJ1-1, the V gene TRBV30, with no clear D. From germline, CDR1 is GTSNPN and CDR2 SVGIG (reference sequence). The CDR3 has 15 residues. With 0 bases removed from V and 3 bases from J, the gap between germline ends came to 14 bases. CDR3 sequence: CAWSVLYGRDTEAFF. The CDR3 DNA sequence: TGTGCCTGGAGTGTACTCTACGGTCGGGACACTGAAGCTTTCTTT.

The V gene is TRBV5-6, the J gene TRBJ2-7, with a possible D match to TRBD1 (6 bases). Germline V CDR1 and CDR2: SGHDT, YYEEEE. Trimming removed 3 bases from V and 3 bases from J, with 13 bases in between. CDR3 size: 14 residues. CDR3 sequence: CASSSEDSYYEQYF. CDR3 nucleotide sequence: TGTGCCAGCAGCTCGGAGGACAGCTACTACGAGCAGTACTTC.

The rearrangement links TRBV6-5 to TRBJ2-2; D gene uncertain. From germline, CDR1 is MNHEY and CDR2 SVGAGI. This CDR3 spans 14 amino acids. Trimming removed 0 bases from V and 5 bases from J, with 7 bases in between. CDR3 region: CASSYSDETGELFF. The CDR3 nucleotides read TGTGCCAGCAGTTACTCGGACGAAACCGGGGAGCTGTTTTTT.